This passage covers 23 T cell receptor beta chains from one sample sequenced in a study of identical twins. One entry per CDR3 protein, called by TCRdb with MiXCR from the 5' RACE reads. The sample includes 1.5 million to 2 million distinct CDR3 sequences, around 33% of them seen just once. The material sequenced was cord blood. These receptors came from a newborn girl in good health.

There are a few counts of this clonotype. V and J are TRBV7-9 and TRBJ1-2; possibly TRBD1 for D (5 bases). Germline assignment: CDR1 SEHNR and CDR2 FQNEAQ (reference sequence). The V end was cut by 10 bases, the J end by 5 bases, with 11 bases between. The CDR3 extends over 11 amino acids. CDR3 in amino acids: CATYGGYGYTF. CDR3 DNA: TGTGCCACGTATGGGGGATATGGCTACACCTTC.

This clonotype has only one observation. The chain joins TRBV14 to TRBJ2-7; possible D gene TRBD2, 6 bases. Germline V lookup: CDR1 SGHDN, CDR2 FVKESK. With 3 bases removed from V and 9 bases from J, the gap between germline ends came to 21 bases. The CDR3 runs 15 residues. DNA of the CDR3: TGTGCCAGCAGCCATCTCCCCGGGAGTATTGCGGTGCAGTACTTC. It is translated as CASSHLPGSIAVQYF. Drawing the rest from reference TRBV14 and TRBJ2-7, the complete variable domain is EAGVTQFPSHSVIEKGQTVTLRCDPISGHDNLYWYRRVMGKEIKFLLHFVKESKQDESGMPNNRFLAERTGGTYSTLKVQPAELEDSGVYFCASSHLPGSIAVQYFGPGTRLTVT.

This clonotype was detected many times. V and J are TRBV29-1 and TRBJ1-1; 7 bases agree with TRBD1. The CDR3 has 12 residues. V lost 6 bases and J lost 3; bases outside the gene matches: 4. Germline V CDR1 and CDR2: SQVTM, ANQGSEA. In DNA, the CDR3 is TGCAGCGTAAGACAGGGTGACACTGAAGCTTTCTTT. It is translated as CSVRQGDTEAFF.

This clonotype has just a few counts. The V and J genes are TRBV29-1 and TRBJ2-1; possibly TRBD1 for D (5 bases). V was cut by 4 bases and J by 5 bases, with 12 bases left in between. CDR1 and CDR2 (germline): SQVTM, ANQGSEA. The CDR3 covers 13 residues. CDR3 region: CSVAGRVNNEQFF. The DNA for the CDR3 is TGCAGCGTTGCTGGCAGGGTCAACAATGAGCAGTTCTTC.

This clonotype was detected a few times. CDR3 DNA: TGTGCCAGCAGCTTAGTTGGGGGGCCCATTGAGAATGAGCAGTTCTTC. Its protein is CASSLVGGPIENEQFF. The rearrangement links TRBV7-8 to TRBJ2-1; D may be TRBD1 or TRBD2 (6 bases each). The V end lost 1 base, the J end lost 7 bases, and 17 bases lay between the germline ends. The CDR3 length is 16 residues. Germline-derived CDR1 and CDR2 are SGHVS and FQNEAQ.

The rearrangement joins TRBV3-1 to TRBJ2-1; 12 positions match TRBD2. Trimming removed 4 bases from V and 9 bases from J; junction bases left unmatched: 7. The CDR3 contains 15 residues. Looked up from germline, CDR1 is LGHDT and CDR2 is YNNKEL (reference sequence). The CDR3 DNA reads TGTGCCAGCAGCCGGGGACTAGCGGGCCAAAGTGAGCAGTTCTTC. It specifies CASSRGLAGQSEQFF.

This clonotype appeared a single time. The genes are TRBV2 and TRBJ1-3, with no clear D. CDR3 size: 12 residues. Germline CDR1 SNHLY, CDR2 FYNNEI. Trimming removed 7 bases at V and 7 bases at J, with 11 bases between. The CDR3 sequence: CASIWDGNTIYF. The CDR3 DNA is TGTGCCAGCATTTGGGATGGGAACACCATATATTTT.

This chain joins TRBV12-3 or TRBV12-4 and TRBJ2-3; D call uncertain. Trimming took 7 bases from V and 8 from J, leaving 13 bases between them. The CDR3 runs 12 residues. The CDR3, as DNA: TGTGCCAGCACCATGCGAGGTGGTACGCAGTATTTT. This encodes CASTMRGGTQYF.

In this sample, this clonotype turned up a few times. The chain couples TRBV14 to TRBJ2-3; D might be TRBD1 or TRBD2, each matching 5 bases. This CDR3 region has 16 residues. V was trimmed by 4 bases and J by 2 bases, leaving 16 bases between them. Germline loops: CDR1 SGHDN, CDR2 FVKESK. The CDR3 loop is CASSLRGPINTDTQYF. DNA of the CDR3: TGTGCCAGCAGCCTCCGGGGCCCTATAAACACAGATACGCAGTATTTT.

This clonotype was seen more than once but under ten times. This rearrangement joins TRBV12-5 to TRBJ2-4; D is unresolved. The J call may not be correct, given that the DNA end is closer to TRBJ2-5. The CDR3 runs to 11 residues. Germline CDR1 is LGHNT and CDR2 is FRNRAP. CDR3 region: CASGTGGTQYF. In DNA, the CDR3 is TGTGCTAGTGGCACCGGCGGGACCCAGTACTTC.

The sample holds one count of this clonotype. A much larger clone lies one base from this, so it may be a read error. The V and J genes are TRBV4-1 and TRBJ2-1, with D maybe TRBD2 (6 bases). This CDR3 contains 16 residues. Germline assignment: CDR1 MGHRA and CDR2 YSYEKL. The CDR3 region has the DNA TGCGCCAGCAGCCCACCTGGGCTAGCGATTTACAATGAGCTGTTCTTC. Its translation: CASSPPGLAIYNELFF.

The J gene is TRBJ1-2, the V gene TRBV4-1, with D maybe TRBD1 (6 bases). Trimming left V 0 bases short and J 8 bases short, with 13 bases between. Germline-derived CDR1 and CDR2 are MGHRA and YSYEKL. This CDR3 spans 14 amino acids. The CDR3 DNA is TGCGCCAGCAGCCAAGAGGGGGCAGGACGAGGCTACACCTTC. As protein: CASSQEGAGRGYTF.

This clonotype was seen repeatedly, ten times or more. CDR3 in amino acids: CASSSTGTTYEQYF. DNA for the CDR3: TGTGCCAGCAGTTCTACCGGGACAACCTACGAGCAGTACTTC. V usage is TRBV12-3 or TRBV12-4 and J usage is TRBJ2-7, with D possibly TRBD1 on 6 matching bases. The V end lost 4 bases, the J end lost 2 bases, and 12 bases lay between the germline ends. The CDR3 runs to 14 residues.

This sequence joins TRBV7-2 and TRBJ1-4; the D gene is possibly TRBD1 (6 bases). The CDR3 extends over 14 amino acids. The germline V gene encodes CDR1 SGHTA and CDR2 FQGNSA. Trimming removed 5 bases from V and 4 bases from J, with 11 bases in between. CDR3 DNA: TGTGCCAGCAGCGTACAGGGCCTTAATGAAAAACTGTTTTTT. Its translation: CASSVQGLNEKLFF.

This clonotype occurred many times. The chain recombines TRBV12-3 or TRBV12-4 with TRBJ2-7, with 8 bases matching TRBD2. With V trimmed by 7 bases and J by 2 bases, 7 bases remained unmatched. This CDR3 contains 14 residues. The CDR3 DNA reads TGTGCCAGCACAGCGGGAGAAGTCCCCTACGAGCAGTACTTC. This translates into CASTAGEVPYEQYF.

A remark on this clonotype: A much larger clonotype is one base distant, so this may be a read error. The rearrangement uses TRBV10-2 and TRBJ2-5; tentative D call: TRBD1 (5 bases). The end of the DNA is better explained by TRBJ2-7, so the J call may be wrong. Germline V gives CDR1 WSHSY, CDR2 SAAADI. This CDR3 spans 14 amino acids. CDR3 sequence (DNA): TGCGCCAGCGGTGAAGGCAGGGTGAACTACGAGCAGTACTTC. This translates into CASGEGRVNYEQYF.

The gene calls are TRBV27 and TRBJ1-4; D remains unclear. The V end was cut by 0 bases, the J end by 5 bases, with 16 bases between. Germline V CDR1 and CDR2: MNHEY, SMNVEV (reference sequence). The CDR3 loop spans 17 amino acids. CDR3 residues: CASSLSRGEARNEKLFF. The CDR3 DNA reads TGTGCCAGCAGTTTATCTCGCGGTGAGGCAAGGAATGAAAAACTGTTTTTT.

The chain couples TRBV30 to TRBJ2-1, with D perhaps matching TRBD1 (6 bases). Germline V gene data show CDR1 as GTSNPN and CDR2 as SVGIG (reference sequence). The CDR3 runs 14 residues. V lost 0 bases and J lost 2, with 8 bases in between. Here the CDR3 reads CAWSVGTTYNEQFF. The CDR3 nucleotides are TGTGCCTGGAGTGTAGGGACAACCTACAATGAGCAGTTCTTC.

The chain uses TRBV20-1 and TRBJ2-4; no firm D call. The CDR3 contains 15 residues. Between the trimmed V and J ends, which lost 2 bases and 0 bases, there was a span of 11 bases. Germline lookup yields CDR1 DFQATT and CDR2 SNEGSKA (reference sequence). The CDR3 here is CSARLGVIAKNIQYF. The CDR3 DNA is TGCAGTGCTAGATTAGGTGTCATAGCCAAAAACATTCAGTACTTC.

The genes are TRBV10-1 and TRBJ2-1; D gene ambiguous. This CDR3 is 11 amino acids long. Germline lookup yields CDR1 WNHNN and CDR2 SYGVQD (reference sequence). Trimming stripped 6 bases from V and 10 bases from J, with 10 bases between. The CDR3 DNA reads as TGCGCCAGCAGCGATCCGGGCGAGCAGTTCTTC. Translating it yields CASSDPGEQFF.

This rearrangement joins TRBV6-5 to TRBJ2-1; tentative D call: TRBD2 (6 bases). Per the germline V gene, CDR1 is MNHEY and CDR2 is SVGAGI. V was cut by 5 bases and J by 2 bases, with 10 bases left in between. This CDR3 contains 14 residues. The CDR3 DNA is TGTGCCAGCAGTGACGGGAGAACCTACAATGAGCAGTTCTTC. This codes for CASSDGRTYNEQFF.

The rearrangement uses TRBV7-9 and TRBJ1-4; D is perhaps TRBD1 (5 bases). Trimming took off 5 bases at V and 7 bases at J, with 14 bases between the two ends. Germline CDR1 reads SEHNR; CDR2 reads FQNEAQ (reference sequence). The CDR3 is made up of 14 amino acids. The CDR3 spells CASSPGTGIEKLFF. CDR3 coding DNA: TGTGCCAGCAGCCCAGGGACCGGGATTGAAAAACTGTTTTTT.

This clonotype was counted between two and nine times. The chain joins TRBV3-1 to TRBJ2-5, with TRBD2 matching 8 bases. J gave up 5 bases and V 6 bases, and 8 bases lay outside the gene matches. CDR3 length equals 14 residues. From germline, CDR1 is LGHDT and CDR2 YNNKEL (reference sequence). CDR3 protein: CASRTGGAIETQYF. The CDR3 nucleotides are TGTGCCAGCAGAACCGGGGGGGCCATTGAGACCCAGTACTTC.